These T cell receptor beta chains were read from a single sample in a study of monozygotic twins with inflammatory bowel disease. TCRdb reanalyzed the 5' RACE reads, giving one entry per CDR3 protein sequence and no DNA. The sample data list approximately 160,000 distinct CDR3 sequences. The sequencing input was blood. The receptors were gathered from a human donor with ulcerative colitis or Crohn's disease, or a healthy co-twin of an affected twin (not recorded which). CDR3s include the opening cysteine and the closing phenylalanine or tryptophan.

V: TRBV20-1; J: TRBJ2-7; CDR3: CSARDHRVLYEQYF
V: TRBV10-3; J: TRBJ2-1; CDR3: CATAWTSGPSYNEQFF
V: TRBV7-9; J: TRBJ2-1; CDR3: CASSLAAPAGAHEQFF
V: TRBV6-6; J: TRBJ1-3; CDR3: CASSLQDGNTIYF
V: TRBV6-4; J: TRBJ1-1; CDR3: CASRRGGADMTEAFF
V: TRBV4-1; J: TRBJ2-3; CDR3: CASSRDSPWASVRTDTQYF
V: TRBV7-9; J: TRBJ1-1; CDR3: CASSPRNTEAFF
V: TRBV20-1; J: TRBJ1-5; CDR3: CSARDWGQGGWNQPQHF
V: TRBV5-1; J: TRBJ1-5; CDR3: CASSLNPLGDQPQHF
V: TRBV29-1; J: TRBJ1-3; CDR3: CSVESGRAGAGNIIYF
V: TRBV20-1; J: TRBJ1-4; CDR3: CSARKGYNEKLFF
V: TRBV5-1; J: TRBJ1-2; CDR3: CASSLRGDQDNYGYTF
V: TRBV7-2; J: TRBJ2-3; CDR3: CASTDQGFGTDTQYF
V: TRBV6-5; J: TRBJ1-2; CDR3: CASSYGSQGFYGYTF
V: TRBV6-6; J: TRBJ2-1; CDR3: CASSYEVNEQFF
V: TRBV19; J: TRBJ2-6; CDR3: CASRTSGGSGANVLTF
V: TRBV14; J: TRBJ1-6; CDR3: CASSQGIGTSPLHF
V: TRBV6-2/TRBV6-3; J: TRBJ1-5; CDR3: CASSGTGFGMPQHF
V: TRBV5-1; J: TRBJ2-5; CDR3: CASSSGQAISQETQYF
V: TRBV27; J: TRBJ2-3; CDR3: CASSLMPGLAGRTDTQYF
V: TRBV28; J: TRBJ1-4; CDR3: CASGLGGREKLFF
V: TRBV5-1; J: TRBJ2-2; CDR3: CASGGEVTGELFF
V: TRBV11-2; J: TRBJ2-7; CDR3: CASSRIFGTSGRDEQYF
V: TRBV18; J: TRBJ1-2; CDR3: CASSPSYRAGDYGYTF
V: TRBV7-2; J: TRBJ2-7; CDR3: CASSRTSGNTYEQYF
V: TRBV6-2/TRBV6-3; J: TRBJ2-7; CDR3: CASSTLPDSRAYEQYF
V: TRBV4-1; J: TRBJ1-5; CDR3: CASSQDMTGGHQPQHF
V: TRBV20-1; J: TRBJ2-5; CDR3: CSARNSGAGRSGRETQYF
V: TRBV7-6; J: TRBJ1-2; CDR3: CASSPGTASYGYTF
V: TRBV20-1; J: TRBJ1-2; CDR3: CSASRSWQLYGYTF
V: TRBV3-1; J: TRBJ2-3; CDR3: CASSQNTGTFTDTQYF
V: TRBV5-5; J: TRBJ2-1; CDR3: CASSLGLADYNEQFF
V: TRBV6-2/TRBV6-3; J: TRBJ1-1; CDR3: CASSYSRGQLNTEAFF
V: TRBV20-1; J: TRBJ1-5; CDR3: CSASEGPSNQPRHF
V: TRBV19; J: TRBJ2-1; CDR3: CASSVPGQGTNEQFF
V: TRBV6-1; J: TRBJ1-2; CDR3: CASSETGGLYGYTF
V: TRBV7-2; J: TRBJ1-5; CDR3: CASSAGTEIHF
V: TRBV10-3; J: TRBJ1-3; CDR3: CAISESSSGNTTYF
V: TRBV5-1; J: TRBJ2-1; CDR3: CASSPGTELHEQFF
V: TRBV29-1; J: TRBJ2-1; CDR3: CSVDGTMNSYNEQFF
V: TRBV7-8; J: TRBJ2-3; CDR3: CASSPGLAGAPSTDTQYF
V: TRBV5-1; J: TRBJ2-1; CDR3: CASSLGPTSGRNEQFF
V: TRBV20-1; J: TRBJ2-7; CDR3: CSAREAPSRYEQYF
V: TRBV12-3/TRBV12-4; J: TRBJ1-2; CDR3: CASSPVLSDYGYTF
V: TRBV6-2/TRBV6-3; J: TRBJ1-6; CDR3: CASSYSGTANSPLHF
V: TRBV15; J: TRBJ1-5; CDR3: CATSRDGRENQPQHF
V: TRBV5-8; J: TRBJ1-1; CDR3: CASSLGTGKNTEAFF
V: TRBV7-2; J: TRBJ2-7; CDR3: CASSSPLYEQYF
V: TRBV20-1; J: TRBJ2-7; CDR3: CSARGQIAEQYF
V: TRBV4-2; J: TRBJ1-5; CDR3: CASSQVGGGKSNQPQHF
V: TRBV5-1; J: TRBJ2-3; CDR3: CASSRPRGTDTQYF
V: TRBV29-1; J: TRBJ2-7; CDR3: CSVEGVGGRNGYEQYF